What follows is one T cell receptor (beta chain) and its context. There are 12 residues in the CDR3. Per germline, CDR1 SQVTM and CDR2 ANQGSEA. V was shortened by 7 bases and J by 0 bases, with 9 bases between the two germline ends. The source of the sample is a study of T-cell reconstitution after alpha-beta-depleted transplantation in children. During its preparation, the TCRbeta library received unique molecular identifiers. TCRdb used MiXCR to reprocess the PCR reads, holding one entry per CDR3 protein. Of around 600,000 distinct CDR3 sequences listed, over 9.5% were seen once; the top ten hold less than 5%.

This clonotype originated in a human donor who donated a stem cell graft to a child with acute myeloid leukemia. The material sequenced was PBMCs from the stem cell graft donor, taken from the stem cell graft. V and J are TRBV29-1 and TRBJ1-2; no clear D gene. CDR3 loop: CSGATANYGYTF. The CDR3, as DNA: TGCAGCGGGGCGACCGCTAACTATGGCTACACCTTC.